Following are 26 T cell receptor beta chains from one sample sequenced in a study of immune evolution from preneoplasia to lung adenocarcinoma. Data came from immunoSEQ multiplex PCR; TCRdb stores just in-frame clones and leaves some out. The sample consists of around 6,200 clones, roughly 83% of them appearing once. Input material: FFPE adjacent normal lung tissue. These receptors all stem from a person aged 60-80 years with lung adenocarcinoma.

This sequence joins TRBV4-3 and TRBJ2-1; 8 nucleotides line up with TRBD2. The V and J ends lost 0 bases and 8 bases, in that order; junction bases with no gene match: 6. The CDR3 contains 15 residues. Germline assignment: CDR1 LGHNA and CDR2 YSLEER. CDR3 sequence reads: CASSQDGTRFDEQFF. The CDR3 DNA reads as TGCGCCAGCAGCCAAGATGGGACTAGATTCGATGAGCAGTTCTTC.

This clone was seen just once. As DNA, the CDR3 is TGTGCCAGTAGTATAGATAGTGGGACAGAGGACAATGAGCAGTTCTTC. It is translated as CASSIDSGTEDNEQFF. The chain employs TRBV19 and TRBJ2-1; 7 positions agree with TRBD1. The length of the CDR3 is 16 residues. Germline V gene lookup returns CDR1 LNHDA and CDR2 SQIVND (reference sequence). V lost 0 bases to trimming and J lost 5 bases; unmatched junction nucleotides: 7.

The V and J genes are TRBV2 and TRBJ1-2; D gene unclear. Trimming left V 7 bases short and J 8 bases short, with 20 bases between. Germline V lookup: CDR1 SNHLY, CDR2 FYNNEI. The CDR3 length is 14 residues. The CDR3 bases are TGTGCCAGCAACTCTCGGACGGTATTAGGGGGCTACACCTTC. Its translation is CASNSRTVLGGYTF.

V is TRBV5-4 and J is TRBJ1-6; D not resolved. This CDR3 is built from 13 residues. Germline V lookup: CDR1 SGHNT, CDR2 YYREEE (reference sequence). Trimming stripped 0 bases from V and 14 bases from J, with 12 bases between. CDR3 protein: CASSLVPLGSLHF. CDR3 DNA sequence: TGTGCCAGCAGCTTGGTCCCCCTAGGGTCCCTCCACTTT.

The V call is TRBV28, the J call TRBJ2-7; 8 nucleotides match TRBD1. V lost 5 bases, J lost 5 bases, and 8 bases stayed unmatched. This CDR3 has 14 residues. Germline CDR1 and CDR2: MDHEN and SYDVKM. The CDR3 region is CASSPGGNVDEQYF. CDR3 nucleotides: TGTGCCAGCAGTCCAGGGGGCAACGTAGACGAGCAGTACTTC.

This clone has only one observation. The chain recombines TRBV4-1 with TRBJ2-5, with 7 bases lining up with TRBD1. Germline lookup yields CDR1 MGHRA and CDR2 YSYEKL. Losses at the gene ends were 4 bases for V and 5 bases for J; bases not matched to a gene: 13. This CDR3 is 16 amino acids long. This CDR3 is CASSLRRGPGGETQYF. The CDR3 DNA reads as TGCGCCAGCAGCCTCCGAAGGGGGCCCGGCGGGGAGACCCAGTACTTC.

This chain uses TRBV30 with TRBJ1-1; D gene unclear. This CDR3 has 14 residues. Trimming shortened V by 4 bases and J by 0 bases, and 12 bases separated the two germline ends. Germline assignment: CDR1 GTSNPN and CDR2 SVGIG (reference sequence). CDR3 bases: TGTGCCTGGAAAGGGCGCAGGCTGAACACTGAAGCTTTCTTT. Its protein is CAWKGRRLNTEAFF.

This clone is large. This chain uses TRBV7-9 with TRBJ1-5; a weak D match, TRBD1 (5 bases). Germline CDR1 is SEHNR and CDR2 is FQNEAQ (reference sequence). The CDR3 has 13 residues. V shed 3 bases and J shed 4 bases, with 7 bases lying between them. CDR3 amino acids: CASSFGTNQPQHF. CDR3 nucleotides: TGTGCCAGCAGCTTCGGGACTAATCAGCCCCAGCATTTT.

The chain has TRBV10-2 and TRBJ2-5, with TRBD2 as a possible D gene (5 bases). CDR1 is WSHSY and CDR2 is SAAADI in the germline V gene. V was cut by 2 bases and J by 7 bases, with 8 bases left in between. CDR3 length: 12 residues. Here the CDR3 DNA reads TGCGCCAGCAGTGAGGCCCGGGGGACCCAGTACTTC. Its translation: CASSEARGTQYF.

This clone is a singleton in its sample. This chain joins TRBV12-5 and TRBJ1-2, with 10 bases matching TRBD1. The length of the CDR3 is 17 residues. V was pared by 1 base and J by 4 bases, with 9 bases of the junction left unmatched. Germline loops: CDR1 LGHNT, CDR2 FRNRAP. CDR3 bases: TGTGCTAGTGGTTTGGACCGGGGGACAGGGGCCCCCTATGGCTACACCTTC. It is translated as CASGLDRGTGAPYGYTF.

The V call is TRBV28, the J call TRBJ1-1; TRBD1 is a possible D gene (6 bases). Germline V gives CDR1 MDHEN, CDR2 SYDVKM. V lost 3 bases, J lost 0 bases, and 11 bases lay in between. There are 15 residues in the CDR3. The CDR3 here is CASSLGDRLNTEAFF. Here the CDR3 DNA reads TGTGCCAGCAGTTTGGGTGACAGGTTGAACACTGAAGCTTTCTTT.

The gene calls are TRBV30 and TRBJ1-5, with TRBD1 matching over 9 bases. The CDR3 length is 15 residues. CDR1 is GTSNPN, CDR2 SVGIG, per germline (reference sequence). V gave up 3 bases and J gave up 6 bases; unmatched junction bases: 9. The CDR3 loop reads CAWRQQGAVGQPQHF. For the CDR3, the DNA is TGTGCCTGGAGACAACAGGGGGCGGTCGGTCAGCCCCAGCATTTT.

The chain links TRBV7-6 to TRBJ2-7, with 11 nucleotides matching TRBD1. Germline-derived CDR1 and CDR2 are SGHVS and FNYEAQ. The CDR3 totals 15 residues. Trimming took 5 bases from V and 2 from J; bases not matched to a gene: 5. Written as DNA, the CDR3 is TGTGCCAGCAGCGCGGGACAGGGGGGGGCCTACGAGCAGTACTTC. Amino acids: CASSAGQGGAYEQYF.

The CDR3 coding sequence is TGTGCCAGCAGCTTGCAGGGCTCCTCCTACGAGCAGTACTTC. Its translation: CASSLQGSSYEQYF. The rearrangement joins TRBV5-4 to TRBJ2-7, with D possibly being TRBD1 (5 bases). The CDR3 totals 14 residues. From germline, CDR1 is SGHNT and CDR2 YYREEE (reference sequence). V was clipped by 1 base and J by 0 bases, with 8 bases between them. Full variable domain (remainder filled in from reference TRBV5-4 and TRBJ2-7): ETGVTQSPTHLIKTRGQQVTLRCSSQSGHNTVSWYQQALGQGPQFIFQYYREEENGRGNFPPRFSGLQFPNYSSELNVNALELDDSALYLCASSLQGSSYEQYFGPGTRLTVT.

The V call is TRBV28, the J call TRBJ2-7; D perhaps matches TRBD1 (5 bases). The CDR3 runs to 13 residues. V was pared by 2 bases and J by 5 bases, with 10 bases between. Germline assignment: CDR1 MDHEN and CDR2 SYDVKM. As DNA, the CDR3 is TGTGCCAGCAGTTTAAGGGGCGACCACGAGCAGTACTTC. It codes for CASSLRGDHEQYF.

The chain has TRBV28 and TRBJ2-7, with 11 bases matching TRBD2. The CDR3 sequence is 15 residues long. V shed 6 bases, J shed 3 bases, and the junction held 7 bases outside the gene matches. From germline, CDR1 is MDHEN and CDR2 SYDVKM. CDR3 residues: CASRGLAGGIYEQYF. The CDR3 DNA sequence: TGTGCCAGCAGGGGTCTAGCGGGAGGAATCTACGAGCAGTACTTC.

V and J are TRBV4-1 and TRBJ2-7, with D possibly TRBD2 on 6 matching bases. Trimming took 1 base from V and 6 from J, leaving 16 bases between them. This CDR3 has 15 residues. Germline V gene data show CDR1 as MGHRA and CDR2 as YSYEKL. CDR3 amino acids: CASSQVWDSGGEQYF. CDR3 in DNA: TGCGCCAGCAGCCAAGTATGGGACTCCGGGGGCGAGCAGTACTTC.

The rearrangement uses TRBV11-3 and TRBJ1-3; tentatively, D is TRBD1 (6 bases). The CDR3 totals 13 residues. V was clipped by 5 bases and J by 4 bases, with 9 bases between them. The germline V gene encodes CDR1 SGHNT and CDR2 YENEEA. The CDR3 coding sequence is TGTGCCAGCAGCGGGGGCAGCGGAAACACCATATATTTT. It yields the protein CASSGGSGNTIYF.

V and J are TRBV11-2 and TRBJ2-7, with D possibly TRBD2 on 7 matching bases. This CDR3 has 15 amino acids. CDR1 and CDR2 (germline): SGHAT, FQNNGV. Deletions cut 4 bases from V and 3 bases from J, with 16 bases between. CDR3 coding DNA: TGTGCCAGCAGCTCACAGGGAGGGGTAAGCTACGAGCAGTACTTC. Protein product: CASSSQGGVSYEQYF.

V gene TRBV30 combines with J gene TRBJ1-1, with D possibly matching TRBD1 (6 bases). Trimming cost V 1 base and J 1 base, with 10 bases left between them. Germline-derived CDR1 and CDR2 are GTSNPN and SVGIG (reference sequence). This CDR3 region has 14 residues. CDR3 residues: CAWSGQASNTEAFF. Written as DNA, the CDR3 is TGTGCCTGGAGTGGACAGGCCTCGAACACTGAAGCTTTCTTT.

V gene TRBV30 combines with J gene TRBJ1-1, with D unresolved. Trimming shortened V by 0 bases and J by 8 bases, and 7 bases separated the two germline ends. There are 11 residues in the CDR3. From germline, CDR1 is GTSNPN and CDR2 SVGIG (reference sequence). Here the CDR3 reads CAWSVHHEAFF. For the CDR3, the DNA is TGTGCCTGGAGTGTACACCACGAAGCTTTCTTT.

The chain couples TRBV13 to TRBJ2-2; 10 nucleotides match TRBD1. Looked up from germline, CDR1 is PRHDT and CDR2 is FYEKMQ (reference sequence). CDR3 length: 15 amino acids. Unmatched junction bases numbered 1, after V lost 0 bases and J lost 6 bases. CDR3 sequence reads: CASSLGDRGSGELFF. DNA for the CDR3: TGTGCCAGCAGCTTAGGGGACAGGGGGTCCGGGGAGCTGTTTTTT.

The chain joins TRBV4-1 to TRBJ1-3; D possibly corresponds to TRBD1 (6 bases). Germline CDR1 is MGHRA and CDR2 is YSYEKL. V dropped 3 bases and J dropped 4 bases, with 16 bases sitting between them. The CDR3 is made up of 16 amino acids. The CDR3 DNA reads TGCGCCAGCAGCCAGATCACAGGGCTCTCAGGAAACACCATATATTTT. Its protein is CASSQITGLSGNTIYF.

The chain has TRBV20-1 and TRBJ2-7, with D uncertain. Germline values: CDR1 DFQATT, CDR2 SNEGSKA (reference sequence). The CDR3 extends over 11 amino acids. V was cut by 0 bases and J by 5 bases, with 5 bases left in between. The CDR3, as DNA: TGCAGTGCTAGAGATAAACACGAGCAGTACTTC. This encodes CSARDKHEQYF.

This chain links TRBV6-1 with TRBJ1-5; D gene uncertain. This CDR3 has 15 amino acids. Trimming shortened V by 2 bases and J by 2 bases, and 10 bases separated the two germline ends. Per the germline V gene, CDR1 is MNHNS and CDR2 is SASEGT. The CDR3 spells CASSETGFGNQPQHF. CDR3 coding DNA: TGTGCCAGCAGTGAAACGGGGTTTGGCAATCAGCCCCAGCATTTT.

The chain carries TRBV30 and TRBJ1-5; D call uncertain. Germline lookup yields CDR1 GTSNPN and CDR2 SVGIG (reference sequence). The CDR3 contains 13 residues. V shed 4 bases and J shed 6 bases, with 13 bases lying between them. The CDR3 DNA reads TGTGCCTGGAACGACGGATTCGGTCAGCCCCAGCATTTT. It specifies CAWNDGFGQPQHF.